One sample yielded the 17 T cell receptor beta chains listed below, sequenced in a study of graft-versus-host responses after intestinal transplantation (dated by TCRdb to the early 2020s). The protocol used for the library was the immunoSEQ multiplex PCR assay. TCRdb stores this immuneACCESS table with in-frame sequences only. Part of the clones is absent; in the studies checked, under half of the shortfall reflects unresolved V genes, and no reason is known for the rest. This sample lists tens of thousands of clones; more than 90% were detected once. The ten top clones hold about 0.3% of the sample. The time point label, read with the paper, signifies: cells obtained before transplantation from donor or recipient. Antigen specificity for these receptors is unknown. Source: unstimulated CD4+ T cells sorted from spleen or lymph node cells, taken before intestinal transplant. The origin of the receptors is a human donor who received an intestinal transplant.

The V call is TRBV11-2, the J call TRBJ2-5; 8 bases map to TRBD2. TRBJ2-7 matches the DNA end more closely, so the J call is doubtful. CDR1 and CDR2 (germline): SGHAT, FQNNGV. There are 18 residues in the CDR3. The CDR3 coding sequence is TGTGCCAGCAGACCGCCTCAGCGCGGGGGGCCGCAATCCTACGAGCAGTACTTC. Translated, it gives CASRPPQRGGPQSYEQYF.

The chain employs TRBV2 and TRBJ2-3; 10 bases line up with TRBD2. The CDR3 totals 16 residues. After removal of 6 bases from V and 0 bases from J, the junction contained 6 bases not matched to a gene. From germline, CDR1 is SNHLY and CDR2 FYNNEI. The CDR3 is CASRGLLAGSTDTQYF. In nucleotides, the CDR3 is TGTGCCAGCAGGGGGTTACTAGCGGGAAGCACAGATACGCAGTATTTT.

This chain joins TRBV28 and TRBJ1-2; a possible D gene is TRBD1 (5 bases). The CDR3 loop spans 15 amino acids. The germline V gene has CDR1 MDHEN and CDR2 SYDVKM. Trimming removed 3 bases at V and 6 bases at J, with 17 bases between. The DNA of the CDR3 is TGTGCCAGCAGTTTTGGAGCCCGGGGACGGAATGGCTACACCTTC. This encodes CASSFGARGRNGYTF.

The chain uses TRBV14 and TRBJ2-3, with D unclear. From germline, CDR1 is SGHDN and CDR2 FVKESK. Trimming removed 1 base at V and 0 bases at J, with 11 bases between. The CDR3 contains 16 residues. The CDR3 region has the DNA TGTGCCAGCAGCCAAGTCGAACGGGCTAGCACAGATACGCAGTATTTT. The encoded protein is CASSQVERASTDTQYF.

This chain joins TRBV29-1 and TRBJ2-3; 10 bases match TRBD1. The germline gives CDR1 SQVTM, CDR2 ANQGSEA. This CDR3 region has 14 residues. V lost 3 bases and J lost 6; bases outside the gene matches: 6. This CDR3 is CSVEPGQGVDTQYF. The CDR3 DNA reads TGCAGCGTTGAGCCAGGACAGGGGGTGGATACGCAGTATTTT.

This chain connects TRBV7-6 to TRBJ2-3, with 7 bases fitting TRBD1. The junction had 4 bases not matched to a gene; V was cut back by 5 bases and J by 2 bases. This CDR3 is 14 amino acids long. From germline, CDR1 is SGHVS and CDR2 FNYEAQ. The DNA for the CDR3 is TGTGCCAGCAGCCCAGGGGGATTCACAGATACGCAGTATTTT. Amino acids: CASSPGGFTDTQYF.

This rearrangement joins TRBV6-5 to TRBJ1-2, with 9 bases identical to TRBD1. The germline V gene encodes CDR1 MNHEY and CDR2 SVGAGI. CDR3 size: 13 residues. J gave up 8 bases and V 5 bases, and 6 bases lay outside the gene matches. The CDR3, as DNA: TGTGCCAGCAGTGTGGGACAGGGCAGAGGCTACACCTTC. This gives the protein CASSVGQGRGYTF.

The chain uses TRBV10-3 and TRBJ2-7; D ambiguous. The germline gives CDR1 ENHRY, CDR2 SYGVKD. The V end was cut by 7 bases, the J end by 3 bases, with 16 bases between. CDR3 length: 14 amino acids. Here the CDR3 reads CAINKGSLDYEQYF. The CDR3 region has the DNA TGTGCCATCAATAAGGGTAGTTTGGACTACGAGCAGTACTTC.

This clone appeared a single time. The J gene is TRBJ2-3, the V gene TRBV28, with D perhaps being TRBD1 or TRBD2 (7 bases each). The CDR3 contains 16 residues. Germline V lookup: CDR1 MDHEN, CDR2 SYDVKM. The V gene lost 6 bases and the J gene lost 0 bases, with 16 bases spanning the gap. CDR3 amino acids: CASRGRDSSSTDTQYF. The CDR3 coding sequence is TGTGCCAGCAGAGGGAGGGACAGCTCTAGCACAGATACGCAGTATTTT.

The CDR3 here is CASSLASGSTDTQYF. Here the CDR3 DNA reads TGTGCCAGCAGCTTGGCTAGCGGGAGCACAGATACGCAGTATTTT. The rearrangement joins TRBV5-4 to TRBJ2-3, with 8 bases identical to TRBD2. Germline lookup yields CDR1 SGHNT and CDR2 YYREEE (reference sequence). This CDR3 region has 15 residues. Trimming cost V 0 bases and J 0 bases; bases outside gene matches: 0. The full variable domain, in which reference TRBV5-4 and TRBJ2-3 provide the parts outside the CDR3, is ETGVTQSPTHLIKTRGQQVTLRCSSQSGHNTVSWYQQALGQGPQFIFQYYREEENGRGNFPPRFSGLQFPNYSSELNVNALELDDSALYLCASSLASGSTDTQYFGPGTRLTVL.

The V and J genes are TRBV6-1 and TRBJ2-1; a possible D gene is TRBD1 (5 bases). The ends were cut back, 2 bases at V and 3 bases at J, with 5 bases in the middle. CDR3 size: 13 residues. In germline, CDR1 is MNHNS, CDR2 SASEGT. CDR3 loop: CASSERGYNEQFF. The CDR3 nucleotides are TGTGCCAGCAGTGAAAGGGGCTACAATGAGCAGTTCTTC.

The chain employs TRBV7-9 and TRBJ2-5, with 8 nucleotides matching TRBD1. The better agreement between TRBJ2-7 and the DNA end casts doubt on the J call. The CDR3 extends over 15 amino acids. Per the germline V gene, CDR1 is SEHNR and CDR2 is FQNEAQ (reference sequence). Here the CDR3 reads CASSYSLDRGYEQYF. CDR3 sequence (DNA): TGTGCCAGCAGCTACAGCCTTGACAGGGGCTACGAGCAGTACTTC.

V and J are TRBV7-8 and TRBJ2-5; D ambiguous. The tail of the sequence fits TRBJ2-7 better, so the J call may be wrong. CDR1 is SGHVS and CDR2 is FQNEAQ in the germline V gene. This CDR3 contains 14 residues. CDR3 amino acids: CASSFLPPRTEQYF. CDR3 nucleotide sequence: TGTGCCAGCAGCTTCTTGCCCCCCAGAACCGAGCAGTACTTC.

The CDR3: CASSSTPGIPRGTNEKLFF. CDR3 bases: TGTGCCAGCAGCTCAACGCCCGGGATACCTAGAGGAACTAATGAAAAACTGTTTTTT. The chain has TRBV7-9 and TRBJ1-4; D unresolved. The CDR3 extends over 19 amino acids. V lost 4 bases to trimming and J lost 1 base, with 22 bases between them. Looked up from germline, CDR1 is SEHNR and CDR2 is FQNEAQ (reference sequence).

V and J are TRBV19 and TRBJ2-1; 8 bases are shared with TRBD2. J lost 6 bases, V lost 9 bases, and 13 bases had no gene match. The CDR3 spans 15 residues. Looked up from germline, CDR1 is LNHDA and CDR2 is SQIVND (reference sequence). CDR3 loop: CASSRTGGPTNEQFF. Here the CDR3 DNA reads TGTGCCAGCTCACGTACGGGAGGGCCCACCAATGAGCAGTTCTTC.

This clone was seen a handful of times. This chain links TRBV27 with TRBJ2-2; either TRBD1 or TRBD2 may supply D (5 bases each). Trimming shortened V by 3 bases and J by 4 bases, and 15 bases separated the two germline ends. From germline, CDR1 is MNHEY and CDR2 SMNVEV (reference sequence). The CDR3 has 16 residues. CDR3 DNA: TGTGCCAGCAGTTTCCGAGGGGCAGCAACCACCGGGGAGCTGTTTTTT. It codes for CASSFRGAATTGELFF.

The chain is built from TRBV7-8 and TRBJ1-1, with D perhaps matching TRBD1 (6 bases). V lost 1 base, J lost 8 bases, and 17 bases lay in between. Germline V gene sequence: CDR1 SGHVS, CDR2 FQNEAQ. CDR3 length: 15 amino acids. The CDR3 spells CASSLVSRGAKEAFF. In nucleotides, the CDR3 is TGTGCCAGCAGCTTAGTATCCAGGGGAGCCAAGGAAGCTTTCTTT.